The entry that follows covers one T cell receptor beta chain sequence. This sample is part of a study of blood T cell repertoires in COVID-19. Overall study: COVID-19 samples from acute and convalescent phases originated in the United States, Italy and Spain.

The ends were cut back, 3 bases at V and 7 bases at J, with 10 bases in the middle. Germline CDR1 reads MNHEY; CDR2 reads SVGAGI. This CDR3 is built from 14 residues. Some clones are missing from TCRdb's copy, which holds only in-frame ones; the method was immunoSEQ multiplex PCR. The data show about 150,000 clones, 75% to 95% seen once. The sample consisted of peripheral blood. The TCR comes from a man aged 45-60 years with acute or convalescent COVID-19. J is TRBJ1-6 and V is TRBV6-5; D might be TRBD1 (5 bases). CDR3 sequence reads: CASSYGQGNSPLHF. CDR3 coding DNA: TGTGCCAGCAGTTATGGTCAGGGAAATTCACCCCTCCACTTT.